The present T cell receptor (beta chain) was sequenced within a study of cytomegalovirus exposure and HLA in healthy donors. Findings and limits, study-wide: A missense variant in DCLRE1C was later tied to TCR beta V- and J-gene trimming. In a later analysis, most CMV-associated TCR beta chains appeared HLA-restricted.

The CDR3 spans 15 residues. Germline loops: CDR1 MGHRA, CDR2 YSYEKL. The junction had 6 bases not matched to a gene; V was cut back by 3 bases and J by 9 bases. PCR used 60 Vbeta primers and 13 Jbeta primers. The method was immunoSEQ multiplex PCR; TCRdb's version includes in-frame clones alone and lacks a portion of them. The table lists around 150,000 clones, 75% to 90% of them singletons, with approximately 2% in the top ten. Note on this clone: The target antigen is unknown.

The rearrangement uses TRBV4-1 and TRBJ1-6, with 9 bases lining up with TRBD1. The sequence came from a woman aged 18-29 years in good health and CMV-seronegative. Sequencing used PBMCs. This chain's CDR3 is CASSQVGTGLSPLHF. The CDR3 DNA reads TGCGCCAGCAGCCAGGTGGGGACAGGGCTTTCACCCCTCCACTTT.